This T cell receptor (beta chain) emerged from a study of cytotoxic CD8 clonotypes in ibrutinib-treated CLL. The method was immunoSEQ multiplex PCR; TCRdb's version includes in-frame clones alone and lacks a portion of them. This repertoire shows around 250,000 clones, 60% to 75% found once; its top ten account for just over 15%. V dropped 6 bases and J dropped 1 base, with 10 bases sitting between them. The germline V gene encodes CDR1 MNHEY and CDR2 SVGAGI. This CDR3 has 15 amino acids. The input for sequencing was PBMCs, taken after 24 months of ibrutinib treatment. The chain uses TRBV6-5 and TRBJ2-6, with a possible D match to TRBD2 (6 bases). The clonotype was recovered from a human donor with chronic lymphocytic leukemia. The CDR3 here is CASRLTSSGANVLTF. CDR3 nucleotide sequence: TGTGCCAGCAGGCTGACTAGTTCTGGGGCCAACGTCCTGACTTTC.